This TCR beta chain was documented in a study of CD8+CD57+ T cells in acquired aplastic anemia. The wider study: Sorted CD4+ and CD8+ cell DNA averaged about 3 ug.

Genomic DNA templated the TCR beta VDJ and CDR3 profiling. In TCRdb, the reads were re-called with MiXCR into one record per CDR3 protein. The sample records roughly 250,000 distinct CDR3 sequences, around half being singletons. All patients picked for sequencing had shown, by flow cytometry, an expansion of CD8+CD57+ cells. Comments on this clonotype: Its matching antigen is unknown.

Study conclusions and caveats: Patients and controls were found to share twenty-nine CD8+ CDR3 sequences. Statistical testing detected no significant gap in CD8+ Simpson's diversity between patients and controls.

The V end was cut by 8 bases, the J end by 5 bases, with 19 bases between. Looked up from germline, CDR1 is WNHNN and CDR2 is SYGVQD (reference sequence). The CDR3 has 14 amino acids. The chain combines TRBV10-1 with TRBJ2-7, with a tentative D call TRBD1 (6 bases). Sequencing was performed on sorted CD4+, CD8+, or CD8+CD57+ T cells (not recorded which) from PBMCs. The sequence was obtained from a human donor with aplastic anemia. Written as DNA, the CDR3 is TGCGCCAGCTCCCAGGGCAGGGGATCCGACGAGCAGTACTTC. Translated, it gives CASSQGRGSDEQYF.